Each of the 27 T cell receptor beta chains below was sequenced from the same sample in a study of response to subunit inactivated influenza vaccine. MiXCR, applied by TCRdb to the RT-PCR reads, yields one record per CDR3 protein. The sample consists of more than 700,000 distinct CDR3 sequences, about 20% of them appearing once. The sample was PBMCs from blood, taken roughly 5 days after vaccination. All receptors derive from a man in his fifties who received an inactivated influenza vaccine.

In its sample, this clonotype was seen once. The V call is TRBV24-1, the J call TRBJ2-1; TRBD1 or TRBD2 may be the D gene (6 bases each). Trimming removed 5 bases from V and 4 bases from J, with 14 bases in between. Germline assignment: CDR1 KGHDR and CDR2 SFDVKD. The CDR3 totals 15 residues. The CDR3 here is CATSVGRGPYNEQFF. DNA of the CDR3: TGTGCCACCAGTGTAGGTCGGGGGCCTTACAATGAGCAGTTCTTC.

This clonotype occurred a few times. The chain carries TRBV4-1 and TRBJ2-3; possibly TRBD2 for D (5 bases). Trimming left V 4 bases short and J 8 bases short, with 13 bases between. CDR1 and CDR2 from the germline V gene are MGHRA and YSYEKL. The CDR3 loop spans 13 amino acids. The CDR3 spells CASSPLRAGTQYF. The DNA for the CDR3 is TGCGCCAGCAGCCCCCTCCGGGCGGGTACGCAGTATTTT.

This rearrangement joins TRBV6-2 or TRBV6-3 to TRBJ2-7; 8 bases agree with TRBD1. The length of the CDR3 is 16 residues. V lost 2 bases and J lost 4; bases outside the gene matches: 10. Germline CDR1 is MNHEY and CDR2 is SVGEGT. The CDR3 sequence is CASSYPAGTGSYEQYF. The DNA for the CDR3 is TGTGCCAGCAGTTACCCCGCCGGGACAGGCTCATACGAGCAGTACTTC.

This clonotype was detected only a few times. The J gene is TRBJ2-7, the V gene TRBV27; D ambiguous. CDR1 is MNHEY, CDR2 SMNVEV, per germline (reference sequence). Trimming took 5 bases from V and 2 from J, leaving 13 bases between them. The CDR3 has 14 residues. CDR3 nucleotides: TGTGCCAGCAGTCCTACCGGGCTAGCCTACGAGCAGTACTTC. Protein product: CASSPTGLAYEQYF.

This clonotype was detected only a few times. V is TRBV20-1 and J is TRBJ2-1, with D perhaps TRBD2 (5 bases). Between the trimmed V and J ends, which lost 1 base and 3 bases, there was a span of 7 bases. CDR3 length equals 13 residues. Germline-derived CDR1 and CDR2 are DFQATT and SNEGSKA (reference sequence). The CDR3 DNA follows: TGCAGTGCTAGAGCCCGGGACTACAATGAGCAGTTCTTC. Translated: CSARARDYNEQFF.

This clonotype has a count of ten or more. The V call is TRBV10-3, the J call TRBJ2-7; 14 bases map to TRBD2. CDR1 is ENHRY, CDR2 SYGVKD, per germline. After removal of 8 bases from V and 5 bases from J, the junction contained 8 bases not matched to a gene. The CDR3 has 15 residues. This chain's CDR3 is CAIGTGLAGVDEQYF. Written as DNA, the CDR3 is TGTGCCATCGGGACGGGACTAGCGGGAGTAGACGAGCAGTACTTC.

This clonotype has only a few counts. The CDR3 sequence: CSASTRASSAKNIQYF. CDR3 nucleotides: TGCAGTGCTAGTACCAGGGCGAGTTCGGCCAAAAACATTCAGTACTTC. The chain joins TRBV20-1 to TRBJ2-4; the D gene is possibly TRBD1 (5 bases). CDR3 length: 16 residues. Looked up from germline, CDR1 is DFQATT and CDR2 is SNEGSKA (reference sequence). With 3 bases removed from V and 1 base from J, the gap between germline ends came to 16 bases.

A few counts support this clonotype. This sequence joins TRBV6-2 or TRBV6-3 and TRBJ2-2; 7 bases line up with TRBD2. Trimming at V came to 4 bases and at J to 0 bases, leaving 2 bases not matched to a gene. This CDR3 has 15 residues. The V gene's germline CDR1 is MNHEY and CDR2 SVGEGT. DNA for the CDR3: TGTGCCAGCAGTTTCCTAGCGGCGAACACCGGGGAGCTGTTTTTT. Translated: CASSFLAANTGELFF.

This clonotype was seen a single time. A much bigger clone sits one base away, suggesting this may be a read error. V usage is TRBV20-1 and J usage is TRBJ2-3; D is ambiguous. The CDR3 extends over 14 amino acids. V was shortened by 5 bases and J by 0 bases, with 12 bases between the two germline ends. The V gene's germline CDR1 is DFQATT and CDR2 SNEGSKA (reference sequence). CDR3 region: CSAYRIESTDTQYF. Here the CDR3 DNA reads TGCAGTGCTTACCGGATAGAAAGCACAGATACGCAGTATTTT.

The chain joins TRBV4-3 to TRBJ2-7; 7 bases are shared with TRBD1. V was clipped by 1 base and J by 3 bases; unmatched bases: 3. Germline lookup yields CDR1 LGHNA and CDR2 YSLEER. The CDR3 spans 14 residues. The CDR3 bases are TGCGCCAGCAGCCAAGGTCGACAGGGCTACGAGCAGTACTTC. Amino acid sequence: CASSQGRQGYEQYF.

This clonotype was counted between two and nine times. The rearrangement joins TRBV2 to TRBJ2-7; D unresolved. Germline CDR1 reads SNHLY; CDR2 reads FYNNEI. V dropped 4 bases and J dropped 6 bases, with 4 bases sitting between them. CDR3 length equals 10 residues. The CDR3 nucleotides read TGTGCCAGCAGTGTCCGCGAGCAGTACTTC. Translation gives CASSVREQYF.

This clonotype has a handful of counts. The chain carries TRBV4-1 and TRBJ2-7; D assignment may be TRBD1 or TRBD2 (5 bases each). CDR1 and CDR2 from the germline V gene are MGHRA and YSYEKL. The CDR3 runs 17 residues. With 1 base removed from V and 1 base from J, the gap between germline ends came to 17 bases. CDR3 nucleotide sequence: TGCGCCAGCAGCCAAGGACCCCCCGGGACCGATTCCTACGAGCAGTACTTC. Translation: CASSQGPPGTDSYEQYF.

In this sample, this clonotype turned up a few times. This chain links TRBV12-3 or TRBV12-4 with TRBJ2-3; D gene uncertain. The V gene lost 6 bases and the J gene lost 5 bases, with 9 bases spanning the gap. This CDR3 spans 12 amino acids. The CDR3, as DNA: TGTGCCAGCAGGCTAGTAATAGATACGCAGTATTTT. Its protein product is CASRLVIDTQYF.

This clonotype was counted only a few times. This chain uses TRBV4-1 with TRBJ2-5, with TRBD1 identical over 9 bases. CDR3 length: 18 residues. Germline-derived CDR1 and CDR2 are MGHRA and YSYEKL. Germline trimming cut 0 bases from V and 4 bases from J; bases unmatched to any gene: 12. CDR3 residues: CASSQDDRGFGARETQYF. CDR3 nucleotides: TGCGCCAGCAGCCAAGATGACAGGGGGTTTGGGGCGCGAGAGACCCAGTACTTC.

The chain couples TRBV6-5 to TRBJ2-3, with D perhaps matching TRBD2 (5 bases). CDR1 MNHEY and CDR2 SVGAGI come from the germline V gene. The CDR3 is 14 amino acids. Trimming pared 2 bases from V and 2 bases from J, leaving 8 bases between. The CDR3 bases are TGTGCCAGCAGTTACGGAGGAACCACAGATACGCAGTATTTT. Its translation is CASSYGGTTDTQYF.

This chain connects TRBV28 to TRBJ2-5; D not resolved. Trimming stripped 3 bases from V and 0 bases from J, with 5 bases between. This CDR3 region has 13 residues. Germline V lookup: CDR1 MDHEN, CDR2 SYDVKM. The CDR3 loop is CASSLQYQETQYF. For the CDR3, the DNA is TGTGCCAGCAGTTTGCAATACCAAGAGACCCAGTACTTC.

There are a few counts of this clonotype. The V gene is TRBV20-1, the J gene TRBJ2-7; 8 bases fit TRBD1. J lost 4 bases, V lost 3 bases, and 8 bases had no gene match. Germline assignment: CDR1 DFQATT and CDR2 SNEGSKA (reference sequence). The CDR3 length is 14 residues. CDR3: CSASRQGPVYEQYF. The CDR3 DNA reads TGCAGTGCTAGTCGACAGGGGCCAGTTTACGAGCAGTACTTC.

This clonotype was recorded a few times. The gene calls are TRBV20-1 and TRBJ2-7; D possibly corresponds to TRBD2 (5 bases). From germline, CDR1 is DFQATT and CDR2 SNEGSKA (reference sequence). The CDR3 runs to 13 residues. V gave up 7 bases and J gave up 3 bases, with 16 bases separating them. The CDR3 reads CSVPRTGNYEQYF. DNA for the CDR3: TGCAGTGTCCCGCGGACGGGAAACTACGAGCAGTACTTC.

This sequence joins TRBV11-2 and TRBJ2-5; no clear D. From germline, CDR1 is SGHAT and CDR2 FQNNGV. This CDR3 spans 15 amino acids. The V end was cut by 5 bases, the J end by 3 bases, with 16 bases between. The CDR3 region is CASSPFHSGKETQYF. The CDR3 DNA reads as TGTGCCAGCAGCCCCTTCCATAGTGGGAAAGAGACCCAGTACTTC.

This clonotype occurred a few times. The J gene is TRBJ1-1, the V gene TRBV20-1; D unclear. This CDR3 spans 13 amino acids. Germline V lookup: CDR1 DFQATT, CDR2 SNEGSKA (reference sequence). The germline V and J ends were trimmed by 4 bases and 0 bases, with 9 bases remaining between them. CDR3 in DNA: TGCAGTGCTATACAGACGGTGAACACTGAAGCTTTCTTT. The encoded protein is CSAIQTVNTEAFF.

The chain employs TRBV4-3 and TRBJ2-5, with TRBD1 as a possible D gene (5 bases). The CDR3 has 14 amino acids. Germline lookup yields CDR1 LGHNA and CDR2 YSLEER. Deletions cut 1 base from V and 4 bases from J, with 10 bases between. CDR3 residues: CASSQVAGPETQYF. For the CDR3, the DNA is TGCGCCAGCAGCCAAGTGGCAGGGCCAGAGACCCAGTACTTC.

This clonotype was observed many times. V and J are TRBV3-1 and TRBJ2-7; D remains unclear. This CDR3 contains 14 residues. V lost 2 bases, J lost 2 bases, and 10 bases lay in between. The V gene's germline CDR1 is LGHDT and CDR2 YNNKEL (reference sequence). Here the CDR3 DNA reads TGTGCCAGCAGCCAACCGGGCCGAACCTACGAGCAGTACTTC. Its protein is CASSQPGRTYEQYF.

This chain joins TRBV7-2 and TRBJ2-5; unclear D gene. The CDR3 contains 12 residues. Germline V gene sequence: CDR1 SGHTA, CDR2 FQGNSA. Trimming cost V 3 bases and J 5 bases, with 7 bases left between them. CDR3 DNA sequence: TGTGCCAGCAGCTTCCCTTATGAGACCCAGTACTTC. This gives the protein CASSFPYETQYF.

CDR3 sequence (DNA): TGTGCCAGCAGCTCCGCCGGTCGACTAGGGCTTCTGAGTACGCAGTATTTT. It translates to CASSSAGRLGLLSTQYF. This sequence joins TRBV7-9 and TRBJ2-3; D is perhaps TRBD2 (6 bases). The V and J ends lost 4 bases and 8 bases respectively, with 25 bases between them. The germline V gene has CDR1 SEHNR and CDR2 FQNEAQ (reference sequence). This CDR3 is built from 17 residues.

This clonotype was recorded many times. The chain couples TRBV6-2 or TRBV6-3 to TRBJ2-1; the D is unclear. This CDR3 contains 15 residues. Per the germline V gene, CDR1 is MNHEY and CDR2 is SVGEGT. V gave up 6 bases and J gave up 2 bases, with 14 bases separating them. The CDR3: CASRPGPNPYNEQFF. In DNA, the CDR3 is TGTGCCAGCAGGCCCGGGCCGAACCCCTACAATGAGCAGTTCTTC.

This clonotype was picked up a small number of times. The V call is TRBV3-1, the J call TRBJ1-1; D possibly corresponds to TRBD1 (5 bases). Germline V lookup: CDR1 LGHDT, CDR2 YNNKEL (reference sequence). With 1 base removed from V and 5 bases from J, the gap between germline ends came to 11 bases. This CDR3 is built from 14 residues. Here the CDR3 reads CASSQVHGGTEAFF. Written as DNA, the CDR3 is TGTGCCAGCAGCCAAGTACACGGGGGTACTGAAGCTTTCTTT.

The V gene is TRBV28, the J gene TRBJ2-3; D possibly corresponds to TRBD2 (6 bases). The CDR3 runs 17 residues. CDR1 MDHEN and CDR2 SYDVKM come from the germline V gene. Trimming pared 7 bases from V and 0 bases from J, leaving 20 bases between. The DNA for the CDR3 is TGTGCCAGCAAAGGGGAAGTAGCGGCCCTAAGCACAGATACGCAGTATTTT. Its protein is CASKGEVAALSTDTQYF.